This T cell receptor (beta chain) is drawn from a study of T cells in women clearing cervical HPV infection. Genomic DNA, averaging around 1,200 ng per sample, yielded TCR beta CDR3 via immunoSEQ. Some clones are missing from TCRdb's copy, which holds only in-frame ones; the method was immunoSEQ multiplex PCR. The listing records about 33,000 clones. In the case of this clone: Coverage ceases 3 residues before the CDR3 finishes, and the germline J gene fills in the end.

This CDR3 comprises 16 residues. The germline gives CDR1 SGHVS, CDR2 FNYEAQ. V was pared by 1 base and J by 0 bases, with 12 bases between. Material for sequencing was blood buffy coat. The chain carries TRBV7-6 and TRBJ1-2, with D possibly matching TRBD1 (6 bases). The TCR comes from a woman between 18 and 70 years old with a cervical HPV16 infection that either progressed to CIN3+ or cleared (not recorded which). The sequenced CDR3 bases are TGTGCCAGCAGCTTAGGTCTCGGACAGACTAACTATGGC. Its translation: CASSLGLGQTNYG. The entire CDR3 protein reads CASSLGLGQTNYGYTF.